This T cell receptor (beta chain) came from a study of response to subunit inactivated influenza vaccine. TCRdb re-called the RT-PCR reads with MiXCR, one entry per CDR3 protein. The sample has 750,000 to 850,000 distinct CDR3 sequences, roughly 18% seen once. Only a few counts were recorded for this clonotype. Germline-derived CDR1 and CDR2 are LNHNV and YYDKDF (reference sequence). The CDR3 extends over 15 amino acids. V was pared by 0 bases and J by 6 bases, with 6 bases of the junction left unmatched. The clonotype comes from a man aged 45-65 years who received an inactivated influenza vaccine. This chain uses TRBV15 with TRBJ2-7; 9 bases map to TRBD2. Material: PBMCs from blood, obtained 5 to 6 days after vaccination. CDR3 bases: TGTGCCACCAGCAGAGATCGGTCTAGCGGGACCGAGCAGTACTTC. It translates to CATSRDRSSGTEQYF.